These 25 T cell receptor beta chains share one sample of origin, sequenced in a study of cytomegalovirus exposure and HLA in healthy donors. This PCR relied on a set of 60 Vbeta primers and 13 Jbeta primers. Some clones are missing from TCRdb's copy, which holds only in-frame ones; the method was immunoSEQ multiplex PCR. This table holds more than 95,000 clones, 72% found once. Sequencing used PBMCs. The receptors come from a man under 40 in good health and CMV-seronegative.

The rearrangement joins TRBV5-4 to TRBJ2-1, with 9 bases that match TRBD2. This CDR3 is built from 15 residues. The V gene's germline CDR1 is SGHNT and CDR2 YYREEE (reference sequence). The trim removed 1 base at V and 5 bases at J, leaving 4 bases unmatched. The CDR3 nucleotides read TGTGCCAGCAGCTTGACTAGCGGGTCCCACAATGAGCAGTTCTTC. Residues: CASSLTSGSHNEQFF.

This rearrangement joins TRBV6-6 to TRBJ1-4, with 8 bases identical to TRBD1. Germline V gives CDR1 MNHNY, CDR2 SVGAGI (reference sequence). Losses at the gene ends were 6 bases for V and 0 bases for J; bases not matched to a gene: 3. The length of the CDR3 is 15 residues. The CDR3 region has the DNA TGTGCCAGCAGCCGGACAGGGACAACTAATGAAAAACTGTTTTTT. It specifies CASSRTGTTNEKLFF.

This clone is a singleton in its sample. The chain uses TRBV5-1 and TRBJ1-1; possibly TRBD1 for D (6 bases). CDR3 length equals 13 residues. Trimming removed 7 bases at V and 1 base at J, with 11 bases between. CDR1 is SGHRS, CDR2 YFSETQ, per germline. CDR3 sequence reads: CASSGDGNTEAFF. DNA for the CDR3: TGCGCCAGCTCAGGGGATGGGAACACTGAAGCTTTCTTT. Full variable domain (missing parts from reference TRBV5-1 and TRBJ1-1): KAGVTQTPRYLIKTRGQQVTLSCSPISGHRSVSWYQQTPGQGLQFLFEYFSETQRNKGNFPGRFSGRQFSNSRSEMNVSTLELGDSALYLCASSGDGNTEAFFGQGTRLTVV.

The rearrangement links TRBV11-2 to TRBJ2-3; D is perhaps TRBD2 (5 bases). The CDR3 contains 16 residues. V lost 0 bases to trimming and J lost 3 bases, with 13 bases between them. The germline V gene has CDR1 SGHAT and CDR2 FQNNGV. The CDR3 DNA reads TGTGCCAGCAGCTTAGATCACCAGCGGTGGACAGATACGCAGTATTTT. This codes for CASSLDHQRWTDTQYF.

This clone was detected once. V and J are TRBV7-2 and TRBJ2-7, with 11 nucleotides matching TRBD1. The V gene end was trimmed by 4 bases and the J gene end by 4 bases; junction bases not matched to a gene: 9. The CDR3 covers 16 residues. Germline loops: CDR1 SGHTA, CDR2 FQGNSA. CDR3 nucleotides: TGTGCCAGCAGCTCTGTGGCCGGGACAGGGGGTTACGAGCAGTACTTC. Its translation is CASSSVAGTGGYEQYF. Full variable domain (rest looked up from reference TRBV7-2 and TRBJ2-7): GAGVSQSPSNKVTEKGKDVELRCDPISGHTALYWYRQSLGQGLEFLIYFQGNSAPDKSGLPSDRFSAERTGGSVSTLTIQRTQQEDSAVYLCASSSVAGTGGYEQYFGPGTRLTVT.

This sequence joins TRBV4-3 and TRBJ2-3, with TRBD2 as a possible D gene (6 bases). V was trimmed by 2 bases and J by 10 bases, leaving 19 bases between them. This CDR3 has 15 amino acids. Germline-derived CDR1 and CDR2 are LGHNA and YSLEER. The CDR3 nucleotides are TGCGCCAGCAGCCAATACAGACTAGGGCTTGGTCCGCAGTATTTT. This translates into CASSQYRLGLGPQYF.

The CDR3 loop reads CASSTISGTGGYEQYF. CDR3 DNA sequence: TGCGCCAGCAGCACAATCTCCGGGACAGGGGGATACGAGCAGTACTTC. This chain joins TRBV5-1 and TRBJ2-7; TRBD1 matches at 11 bases. CDR1 and CDR2 (germline): SGHRS, YFSETQ. Trimming at V came to 4 bases and at J to 4 bases, leaving 10 bases not matched to a gene. This CDR3 region has 16 residues.

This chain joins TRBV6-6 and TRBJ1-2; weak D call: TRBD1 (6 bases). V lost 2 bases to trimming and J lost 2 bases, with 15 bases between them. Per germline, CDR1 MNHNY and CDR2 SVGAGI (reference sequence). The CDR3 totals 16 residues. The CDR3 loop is CASSYHPGGANYGYTF. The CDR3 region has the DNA TGTGCCAGCAGTTACCACCCGGGGGGGGCAAACTATGGCTACACCTTC.

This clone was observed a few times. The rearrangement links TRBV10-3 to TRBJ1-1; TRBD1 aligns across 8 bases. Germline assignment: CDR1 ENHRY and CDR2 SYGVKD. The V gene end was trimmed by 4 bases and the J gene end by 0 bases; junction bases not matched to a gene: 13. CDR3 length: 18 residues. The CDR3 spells CAISGVRGTGKMNTEAFF. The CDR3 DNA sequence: TGTGCCATCAGTGGGGTTCGCGGGACAGGAAAGATGAACACTGAAGCTTTCTTT.

The CDR3 loop reads CASSFSLGEAYEQYF. DNA for the CDR3: TGTGCCAGCAGCTTTTCTCTGGGGGAGGCCTACGAGCAGTACTTC. The chain is built from TRBV5-4 and TRBJ2-5, with a possible D match to TRBD2 (6 bases). The J call may be mistaken, given a closer DNA end match to TRBJ2-7. The CDR3 contains 15 residues. The germline V gene has CDR1 SGHNT and CDR2 YYREEE (reference sequence).

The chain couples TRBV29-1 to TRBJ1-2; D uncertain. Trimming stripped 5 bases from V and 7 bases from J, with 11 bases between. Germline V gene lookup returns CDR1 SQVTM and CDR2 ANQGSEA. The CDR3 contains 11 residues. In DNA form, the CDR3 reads TGCAGCGTTCCACTGCGCGGTGGCTACACCTTC. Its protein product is CSVPLRGGYTF. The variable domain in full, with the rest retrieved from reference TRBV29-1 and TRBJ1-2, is SAVISQKPSRDICQRGTSLTIQCQVDSQVTMMFWYRQQPGQSLTLIATANQGSEATYESGFVIDKFPISRPNLTFSTLTVSNMSPEDSSIYLCSVPLRGGYTFGSGTRLTVV.

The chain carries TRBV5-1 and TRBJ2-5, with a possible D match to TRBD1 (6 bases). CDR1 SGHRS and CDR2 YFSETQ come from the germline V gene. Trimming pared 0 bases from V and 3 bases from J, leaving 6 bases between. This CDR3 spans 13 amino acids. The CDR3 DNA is TGCGCCAGCAGCTTGGGACAGGAAGAGACCCAGTACTTC. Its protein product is CASSLGQEETQYF.

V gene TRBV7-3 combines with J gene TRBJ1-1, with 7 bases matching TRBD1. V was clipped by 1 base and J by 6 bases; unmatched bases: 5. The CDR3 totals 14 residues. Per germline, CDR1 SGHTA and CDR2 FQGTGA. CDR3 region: CASSLSGQESEAFF. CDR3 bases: TGTGCCAGCAGCTTAAGCGGACAGGAATCTGAAGCTTTCTTT.

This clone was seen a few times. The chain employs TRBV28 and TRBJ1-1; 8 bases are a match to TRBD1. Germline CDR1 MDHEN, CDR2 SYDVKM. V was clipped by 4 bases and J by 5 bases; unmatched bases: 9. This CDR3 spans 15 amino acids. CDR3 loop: CASSSTGAVDTEAFF. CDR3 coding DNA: TGTGCCAGCAGTTCGACAGGGGCGGTGGATACTGAAGCTTTCTTT.

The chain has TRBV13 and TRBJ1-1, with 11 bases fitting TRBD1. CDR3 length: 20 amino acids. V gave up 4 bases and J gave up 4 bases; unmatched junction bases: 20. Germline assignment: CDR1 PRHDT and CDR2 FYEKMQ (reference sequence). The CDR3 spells CASSSREGQGAISGSTEAFF. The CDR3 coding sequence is TGTGCCAGCAGCTCCAGAGAAGGACAGGGGGCGATTTCTGGGAGCACTGAAGCTTTCTTT.

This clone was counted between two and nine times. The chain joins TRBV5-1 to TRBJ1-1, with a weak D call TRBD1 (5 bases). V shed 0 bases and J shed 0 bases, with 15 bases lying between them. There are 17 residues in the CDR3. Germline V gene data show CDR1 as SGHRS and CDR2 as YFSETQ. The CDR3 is CASSLETGYTMNTEAFF. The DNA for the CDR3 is TGCGCCAGCAGCTTGGAAACAGGATATACCATGAACACTGAAGCTTTCTTT. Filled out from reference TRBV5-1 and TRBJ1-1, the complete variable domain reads KAGVTQTPRYLIKTRGQQVTLSCSPISGHRSVSWYQQTPGQGLQFLFEYFSETQRNKGNFPGRFSGRQFSNSRSEMNVSTLELGDSALYLCASSLETGYTMNTEAFFGQGTRLTVV.

DNA of the CDR3: TGTGCCAGCAGCCGACAGGCGGCGGGGGGTCAGCCCCAGCATTTT. Encoded protein: CASSRQAAGGQPQHF. V is TRBV2 and J is TRBJ1-5; D perhaps matches TRBD1 (6 bases). The CDR3 has 15 amino acids. In germline, CDR1 is SNHLY, CDR2 FYNNEI. V dropped 6 bases and J dropped 6 bases, with 18 bases sitting between them.

The CDR3: CASSRGPMNTEAFF. The CDR3 DNA follows: TGCGCCAGCAGCCGAGGGCCCATGAACACTGAAGCTTTCTTT. This sequence joins TRBV5-1 and TRBJ1-1; no definite D call. Trimming took off 4 bases at V and 0 bases at J, with 10 bases between the two ends. The CDR3 extends over 14 amino acids. Germline V CDR1 and CDR2: SGHRS, YFSETQ.

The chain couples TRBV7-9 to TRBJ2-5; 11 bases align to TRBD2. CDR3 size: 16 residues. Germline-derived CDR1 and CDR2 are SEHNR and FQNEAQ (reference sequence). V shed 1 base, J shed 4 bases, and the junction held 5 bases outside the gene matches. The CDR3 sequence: CASSLVAGGPRETQYF. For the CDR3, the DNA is TGTGCCAGCAGCTTAGTAGCGGGGGGGCCTCGAGAGACCCAGTACTTC.

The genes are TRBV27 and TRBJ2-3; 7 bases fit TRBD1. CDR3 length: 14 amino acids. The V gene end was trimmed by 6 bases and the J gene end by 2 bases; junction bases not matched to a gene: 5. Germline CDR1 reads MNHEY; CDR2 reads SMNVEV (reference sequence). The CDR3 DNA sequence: TGTGCCAGCAGGCAGACAGGGTACACAGATACGCAGTATTTT. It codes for CASRQTGYTDTQYF.

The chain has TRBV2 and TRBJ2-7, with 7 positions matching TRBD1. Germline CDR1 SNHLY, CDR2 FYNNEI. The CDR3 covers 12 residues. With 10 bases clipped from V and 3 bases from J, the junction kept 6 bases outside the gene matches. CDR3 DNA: TGTGCCAACCGCAGGGACAGCTACGAGCAGTACTTC. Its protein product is CANRRDSYEQYF. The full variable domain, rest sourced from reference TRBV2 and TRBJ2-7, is EPEVTQTPSHQVTQMGQEVILRCVPISNHLYFYWYRQILGQKVEFLVSFYNNEISEKSEIFDDQFSVERPDGSNFTLKIRSTKLEDSAMYFCANRRDSYEQYFGPGTRLTVT.

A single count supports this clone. The CDR3 nucleotides read TGTGCCACCTCGGACAGGGGGCATCAGGTGCAGTACTTC. Amino acid sequence: CATSDRGHQVQYF. The genes are TRBV28 and TRBJ2-7, with 11 positions matching TRBD1. Per germline, CDR1 MDHEN and CDR2 SYDVKM. V shed 10 bases and J 9 bases; nucleotides not matched to a gene: 11. The CDR3 has 13 residues.

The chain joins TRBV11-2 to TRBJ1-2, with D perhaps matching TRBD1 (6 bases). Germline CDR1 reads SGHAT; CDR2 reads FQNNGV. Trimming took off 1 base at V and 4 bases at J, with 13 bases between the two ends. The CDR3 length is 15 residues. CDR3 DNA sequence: TGTGCCAGCAGCTTAGCGGCAGACAGGATCTATGGCTACACCTTC. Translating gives CASSLAADRIYGYTF.

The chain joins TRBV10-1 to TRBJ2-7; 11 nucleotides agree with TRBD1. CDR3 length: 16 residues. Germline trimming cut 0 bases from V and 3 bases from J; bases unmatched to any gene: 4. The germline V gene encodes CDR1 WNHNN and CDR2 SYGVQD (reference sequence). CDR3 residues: CASSESRDRGYYEQYF. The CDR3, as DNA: TGCGCCAGCAGTGAGTCCCGGGACAGGGGGTACTACGAGCAGTACTTC.

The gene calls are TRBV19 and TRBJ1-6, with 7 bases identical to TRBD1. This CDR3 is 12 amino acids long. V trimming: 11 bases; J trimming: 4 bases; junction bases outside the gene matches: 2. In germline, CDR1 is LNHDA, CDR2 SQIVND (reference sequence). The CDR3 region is CAAQGYNSPLHF. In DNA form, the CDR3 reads TGTGCCGCACAGGGGTATAATTCACCCCTCCACTTT.